One and the same sample provided the 10 T cell receptor beta chains below, sequenced in a study of immune cell composition in non-small cell lung cancer. TCRdb's table, derived via immunoSEQ multiplex PCR, lists solely in-frame clones and lacks some. The sample records 1,500 to 2,000 clones, around 82% being singletons. The specimen sequenced was lung tumor tissue. The receptors were gathered from a human donor with non-small cell lung cancer.

This sequence joins TRBV10-3 and TRBJ2-3; D might be TRBD2 (6 bases). This CDR3 comprises 18 residues. Trimming cost V 0 bases and J 4 bases, with 20 bases left between them. The germline V gene has CDR1 ENHRY and CDR2 SYGVKD. CDR3 residues: CAISESRIVGREADTQYF. The DNA of the CDR3 is TGTGCCATCAGTGAGTCGAGAATTGTCGGCAGGGAGGCAGATACGCAGTATTTT.

The chain employs TRBV4-2 and TRBJ2-3, with 9 bases lining up with TRBD2. V was pared by 1 base and J by 1 base, with 6 bases of the junction left unmatched. In germline, CDR1 is LGHNA, CDR2 YNFKEQ. There are 17 residues in the CDR3. In nucleotides, the CDR3 is TGTGCCAGCAGCCAAGCCGGGGGCGGGAGGGGCACAGATACGCAGTATTTT. It encodes CASSQAGGGRGTDTQYF.

In its sample, this clone was seen once. This chain's CDR3 is CASSHQGNEQFF. The CDR3 coding sequence is TGTGCCAGCAGCCATCAGGGGAATGAGCAGTTCTTC. J is TRBJ2-1 and V is TRBV7-3; perhaps TRBD1 as D (6 bases). CDR1 is SGHTA, CDR2 FQGTGA, per germline. The CDR3 contains 12 residues. V was trimmed by 5 bases and J by 7 bases, leaving 9 bases between them.

This clone has just one count. The genes are TRBV18 and TRBJ2-2; TRBD2 matches 12 bases. V was pared by 4 bases and J by 5 bases, with 5 bases of the junction left unmatched. The V gene's germline CDR1 is KGHSH and CDR2 LQKENI. CDR3 length equals 16 residues. CDR3 sequence reads: CASSLSGTSGTGELFF. CDR3 sequence (DNA): TGTGCCAGCTCACTGTCCGGGACTAGCGGGACCGGGGAGCTGTTTTTT. The whole variable domain, remainder taken from reference TRBV18 and TRBJ2-2, is NAGVMQNPRHLVRRRGQEARLRCSPMKGHSHVYWYRQLPEEGLKFMVYLQKENIIDESGMPKERFSAEFPKEGPSILRIQQVVRGDSAAYFCASSLSGTSGTGELFFGEGSRLTVL.

The chain carries TRBV28 and TRBJ1-1, with 9 bases aligning to TRBD1. CDR3 length: 18 amino acids. V gave up 4 bases and J gave up 7 bases; unmatched junction bases: 19. The V gene's germline CDR1 is MDHEN and CDR2 SYDVKM. Here the CDR3 reads CASSSWGGTGKSPHEAFF. The DNA for the CDR3 is TGTGCCAGCAGTTCCTGGGGTGGGACAGGGAAATCTCCTCATGAAGCTTTCTTT.

The rearrangement links TRBV6-1 to TRBJ2-5, with 10 nucleotides matching TRBD2. Germline assignment: CDR1 MNHNS and CDR2 SASEGT. The V and J ends lost 4 bases and 2 bases, in that order; junction bases with no gene match: 4. This CDR3 spans 15 amino acids. The CDR3 sequence: CASSGWTSGQETQYF. Written as DNA, the CDR3 is TGTGCCAGCAGTGGGTGGACTAGCGGTCAAGAGACCCAGTACTTC.

The chain is built from TRBV5-4 and TRBJ2-3; 9 bases fit TRBD2. The CDR3 consists of 16 residues. The V and J ends lost 5 bases and 4 bases, in that order; junction bases with no gene match: 11. Looked up from germline, CDR1 is SGHNT and CDR2 is YYREEE (reference sequence). In DNA form, the CDR3 reads TGTGCCAGCAGTCGTCCCGGGACTAGCAAGGCAGATACGCAGTATTTT. This gives the protein CASSRPGTSKADTQYF.

This clone was detected a few times. This chain connects TRBV7-2 to TRBJ2-7, with 11 bases identical to TRBD2. CDR1 is SGHTA and CDR2 is FQGNSA in the germline V gene. V shed 5 bases, J shed 6 bases, and the junction held 6 bases outside the gene matches. The CDR3 extends over 14 amino acids. CDR3 sequence reads: CASSPTSGRPEQYF. The DNA for the CDR3 is TGTGCCAGCAGCCCAACTAGCGGGAGACCCGAGCAGTACTTC.

V is TRBV19 and J is TRBJ2-3; TRBD1 matches 10 bases. This CDR3 spans 13 amino acids. V shed 8 bases, J shed 3 bases, and the junction held 2 bases outside the gene matches. CDR1 LNHDA and CDR2 SQIVND come from the germline V gene (reference sequence). The CDR3 spells CASGQGVTDTQYF. The CDR3 nucleotides read TGTGCCAGTGGACAGGGGGTGACAGATACGCAGTATTTT.

The chain carries TRBV10-3 and TRBJ2-1; D uncertain. V was cut by 2 bases and J by 3 bases, with 5 bases left in between. The V gene's germline CDR1 is ENHRY and CDR2 SYGVKD. CDR3 length: 13 amino acids. In DNA, the CDR3 is TGTGCCATCAGTGAGACCAGCTACAATGAGCAGTTCTTC. It translates to CAISETSYNEQFF.